The entry below describes one TCR beta chain. The data derive from a study of control samples from healthy donors and cancer patients. This CDR3 has 14 residues. Trimming took 0 bases from V and 6 from J, leaving 12 bases between them. From germline, CDR1 is MNHNY and CDR2 SVGAGI (reference sequence). Produced via immunoSEQ multiplex PCR; TCRdb's table is partial and in-frame only. The sample contains 150,000 to 200,000 clones, 91% of which appear only once. The chain combines TRBV6-6 with TRBJ2-7; D possibly corresponds to TRBD2 (5 bases). Sequenced: blood. This clonotype was sampled from a woman aged 25 to 45 in good health. CDR3 in amino acids: CASSYSGTSSEQYF. DNA of the CDR3: TGTGCCAGCAGTTACTCCGGAACTAGTTCCGAGCAGTACTTC.